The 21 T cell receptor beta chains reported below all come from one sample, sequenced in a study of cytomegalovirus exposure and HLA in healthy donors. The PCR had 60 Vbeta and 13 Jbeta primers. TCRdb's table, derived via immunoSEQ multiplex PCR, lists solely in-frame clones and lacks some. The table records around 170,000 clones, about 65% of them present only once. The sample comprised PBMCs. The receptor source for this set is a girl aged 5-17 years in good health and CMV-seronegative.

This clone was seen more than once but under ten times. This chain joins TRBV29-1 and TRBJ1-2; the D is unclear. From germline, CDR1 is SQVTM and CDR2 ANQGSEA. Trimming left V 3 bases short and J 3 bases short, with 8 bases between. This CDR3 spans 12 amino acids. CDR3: CSVDGKYYGYTF. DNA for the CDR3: TGCAGCGTTGATGGCAAGTACTATGGCTACACCTTC.

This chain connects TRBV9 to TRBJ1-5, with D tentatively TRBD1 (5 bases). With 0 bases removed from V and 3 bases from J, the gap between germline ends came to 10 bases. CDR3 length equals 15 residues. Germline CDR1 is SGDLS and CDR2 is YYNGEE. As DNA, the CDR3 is TGTGCCAGCAGCGTAGAGGGGTTTATCAATCAGCCCCAGCATTTT. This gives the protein CASSVEGFINQPQHF.

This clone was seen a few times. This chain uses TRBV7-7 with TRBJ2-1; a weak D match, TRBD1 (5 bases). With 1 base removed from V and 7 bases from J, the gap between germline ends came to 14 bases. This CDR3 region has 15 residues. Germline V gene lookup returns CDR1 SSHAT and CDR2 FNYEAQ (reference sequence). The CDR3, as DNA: TGTGCCAGCAGCTTAGAAGGGGCTGGGAAGAATGAGCAGTTCTTC. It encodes CASSLEGAGKNEQFF.

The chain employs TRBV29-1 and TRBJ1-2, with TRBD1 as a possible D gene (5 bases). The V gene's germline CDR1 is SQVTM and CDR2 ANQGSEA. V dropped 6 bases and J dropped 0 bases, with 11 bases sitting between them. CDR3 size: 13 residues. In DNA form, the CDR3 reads TGCAGCGTCGCTGTAGGGGCTAACTATGGCTACACCTTC. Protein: CSVAVGANYGYTF.

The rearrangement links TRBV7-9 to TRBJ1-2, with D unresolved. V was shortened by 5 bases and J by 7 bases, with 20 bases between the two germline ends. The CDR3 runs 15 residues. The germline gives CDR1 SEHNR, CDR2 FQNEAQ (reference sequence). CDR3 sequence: CASSPAVLQSGGYTF. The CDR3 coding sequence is TGTGCCAGCAGCCCCGCAGTTTTACAGTCTGGTGGCTACACCTTC.

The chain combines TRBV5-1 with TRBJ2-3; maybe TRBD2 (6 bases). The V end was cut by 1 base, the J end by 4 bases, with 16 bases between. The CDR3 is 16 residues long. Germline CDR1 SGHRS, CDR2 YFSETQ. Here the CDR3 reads CASSLSGDFFADTQYF. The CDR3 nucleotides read TGCGCCAGCAGCTTGTCGGGGGACTTCTTTGCAGATACGCAGTATTTT. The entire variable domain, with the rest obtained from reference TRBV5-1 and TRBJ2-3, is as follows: KAGVTQTPRYLIKTRGQQVTLSCSPISGHRSVSWYQQTPGQGLQFLFEYFSETQRNKGNFPGRFSGRQFSNSRSEMNVSTLELGDSALYLCASSLSGDFFADTQYFGPGTRLTVL.

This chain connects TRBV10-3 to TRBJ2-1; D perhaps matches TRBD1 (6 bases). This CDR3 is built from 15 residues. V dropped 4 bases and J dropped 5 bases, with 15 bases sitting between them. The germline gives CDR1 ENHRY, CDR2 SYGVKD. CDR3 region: CAISAPTGGNNEQFF. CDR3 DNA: TGTGCCATCAGTGCCCCGACAGGCGGAAACAATGAGCAGTTCTTC.

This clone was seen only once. The CDR3 sequence is CASSYPSGGAETQYF. CDR3 DNA sequence: TGTGCCAGCAGTTATCCTAGCGGGGGGGCGGAGACCCAGTACTTC. The rearrangement joins TRBV6-5 to TRBJ2-5; TRBD2 matches 12 bases. Germline V CDR1 and CDR2: MNHEY, SVGAGI. After removal of 3 bases from V and 5 bases from J, the junction contained 4 bases not matched to a gene. This CDR3 contains 15 residues.

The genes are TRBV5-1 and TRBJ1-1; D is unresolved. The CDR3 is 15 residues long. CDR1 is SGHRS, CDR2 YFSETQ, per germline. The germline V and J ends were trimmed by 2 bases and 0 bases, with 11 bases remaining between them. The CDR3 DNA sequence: TGCGCCAGCAGCTTTGAGACAACCCTGAACACTGAAGCTTTCTTT. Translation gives CASSFETTLNTEAFF. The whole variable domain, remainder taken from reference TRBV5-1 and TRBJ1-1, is KAGVTQTPRYLIKTRGQQVTLSCSPISGHRSVSWYQQTPGQGLQFLFEYFSETQRNKGNFPGRFSGRQFSNSRSEMNVSTLELGDSALYLCASSFETTLNTEAFFGQGTRLTVV.

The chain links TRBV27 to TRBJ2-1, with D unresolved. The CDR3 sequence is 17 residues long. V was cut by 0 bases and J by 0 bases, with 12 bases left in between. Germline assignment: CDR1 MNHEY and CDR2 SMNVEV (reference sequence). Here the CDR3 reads CASSLSWQSLSYNEQFF. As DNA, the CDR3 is TGTGCCAGCAGTTTATCGTGGCAGTCCCTCTCCTACAATGAGCAGTTCTTC.

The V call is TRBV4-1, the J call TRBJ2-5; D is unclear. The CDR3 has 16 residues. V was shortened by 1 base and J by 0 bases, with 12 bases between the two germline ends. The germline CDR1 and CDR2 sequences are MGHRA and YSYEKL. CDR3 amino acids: CASSQVSRQDQETQYF. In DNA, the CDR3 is TGCGCCAGCAGCCAAGTAAGCCGTCAAGACCAAGAGACCCAGTACTTC.

The CDR3 sequence is CASSPSRGGGYNEQFF. The CDR3 nucleotides read TGTGCCAGCAGCCCCTCCCGAGGCGGGGGTTACAATGAGCAGTTCTTC. The chain combines TRBV13 with TRBJ2-1; TRBD2 agrees at 7 bases. Germline V gene sequence: CDR1 PRHDT, CDR2 FYEKMQ (reference sequence). The CDR3 length is 16 residues. V shed 5 bases, J shed 4 bases, and the junction held 11 bases outside the gene matches.

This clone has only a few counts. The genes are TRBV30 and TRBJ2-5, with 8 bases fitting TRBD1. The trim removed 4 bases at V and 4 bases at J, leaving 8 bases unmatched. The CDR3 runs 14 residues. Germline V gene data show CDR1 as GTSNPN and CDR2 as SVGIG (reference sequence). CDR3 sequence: CAWTRDRGSETQYF. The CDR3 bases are TGTGCCTGGACTAGAGACAGGGGCTCAGAGACCCAGTACTTC.

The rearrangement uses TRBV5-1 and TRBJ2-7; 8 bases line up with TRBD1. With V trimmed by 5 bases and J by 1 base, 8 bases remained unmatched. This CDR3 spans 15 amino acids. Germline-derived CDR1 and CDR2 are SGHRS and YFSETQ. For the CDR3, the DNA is TGCGCCAGCAGTTGGACAGGGACGAGTTCCTACGAGCAGTACTTC. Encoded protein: CASSWTGTSSYEQYF. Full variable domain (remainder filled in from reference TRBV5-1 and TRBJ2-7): KAGVTQTPRYLIKTRGQQVTLSCSPISGHRSVSWYQQTPGQGLQFLFEYFSETQRNKGNFPGRFSGRQFSNSRSEMNVSTLELGDSALYLCASSWTGTSSYEQYFGPGTRLTVT.

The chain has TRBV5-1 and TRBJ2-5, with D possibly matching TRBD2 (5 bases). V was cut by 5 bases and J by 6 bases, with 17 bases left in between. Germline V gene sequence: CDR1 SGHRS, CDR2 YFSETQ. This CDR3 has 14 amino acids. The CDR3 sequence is CASSLEGSSKTQYF. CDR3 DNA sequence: TGCGCCAGCAGTCTCGAGGGCTCGTCCAAGACCCAGTACTTC.

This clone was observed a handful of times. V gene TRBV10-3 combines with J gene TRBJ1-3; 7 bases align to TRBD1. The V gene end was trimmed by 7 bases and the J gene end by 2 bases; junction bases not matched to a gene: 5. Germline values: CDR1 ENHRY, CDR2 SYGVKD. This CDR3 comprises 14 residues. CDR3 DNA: TGTGCCATCAAGGGGACAGAGGCTGGAAACACCATATATTTT. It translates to CAIKGTEAGNTIYF.

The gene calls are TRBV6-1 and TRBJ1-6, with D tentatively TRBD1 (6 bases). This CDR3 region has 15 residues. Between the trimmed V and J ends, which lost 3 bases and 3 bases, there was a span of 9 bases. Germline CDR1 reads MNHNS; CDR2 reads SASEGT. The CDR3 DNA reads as TGTGCCAGCAGTGACCCCAGGGGCTATAATTCACCCCTCCACTTT. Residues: CASSDPRGYNSPLHF.

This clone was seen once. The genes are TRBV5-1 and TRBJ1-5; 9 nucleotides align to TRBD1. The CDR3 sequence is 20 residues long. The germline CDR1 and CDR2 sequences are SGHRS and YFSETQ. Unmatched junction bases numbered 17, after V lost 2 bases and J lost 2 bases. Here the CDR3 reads CASSFSPWDRDGVGNQPQHF. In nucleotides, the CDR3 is TGCGCCAGCAGCTTCTCCCCGTGGGACAGGGATGGGGTTGGCAATCAGCCCCAGCATTTT.

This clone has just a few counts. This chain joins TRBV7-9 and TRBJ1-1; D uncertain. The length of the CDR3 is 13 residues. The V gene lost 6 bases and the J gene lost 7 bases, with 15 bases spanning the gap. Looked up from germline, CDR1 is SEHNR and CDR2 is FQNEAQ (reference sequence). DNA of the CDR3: TGTGCCAGCAGATCATCGACTGAACTTGAAGCTTTCTTT. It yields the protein CASRSSTELEAFF.

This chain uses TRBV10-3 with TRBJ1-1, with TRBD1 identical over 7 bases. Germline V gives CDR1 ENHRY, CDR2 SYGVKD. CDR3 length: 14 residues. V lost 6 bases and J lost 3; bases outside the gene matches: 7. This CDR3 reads CAISPHQGDTEAFF. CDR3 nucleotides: TGTGCCATCAGCCCTCACCAGGGGGACACTGAAGCTTTCTTT.

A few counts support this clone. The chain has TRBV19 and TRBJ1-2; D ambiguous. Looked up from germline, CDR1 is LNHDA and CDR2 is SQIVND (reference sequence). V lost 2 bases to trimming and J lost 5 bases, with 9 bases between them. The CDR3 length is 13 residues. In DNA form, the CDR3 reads TGTGCCAGTAGTATAAGTGGAGAATATGGCTACACCTTC. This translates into CASSISGEYGYTF.